Listed here is a single T cell receptor (beta chain). Its antigen remains unknown. These data originate in a study of Tregs in tolerant kidney transplant recipients. Recipient PBMCs carried a CFSE label and met irradiated graft donor PBMCs for five to seven days before FACS sorting. Sequencing was performed with immunoSEQ multiplex PCR; in TCRdb, only in-frame clones are kept and a portion is missing. The sample records some 15,000 clones, 53% being singletons. This CDR3 comprises 14 residues. Trimming left V 5 bases short and J 1 base short, with 11 bases between. The germline V gene has CDR1 MNHNS and CDR2 SASEGT.

The gene calls are TRBV6-1 and TRBJ1-1, with a weak D call TRBD1 (5 bases). The material was CD4+ T cells from blood cultured with allogeneic cells, obtained before the transplant. The sequence was collected from a human patient who received a combined kidney and bone marrow transplant. CDR3 coding DNA: TGTGCCAGCAGTTCATTTCAGGGGAACACTGAAGCTTTCTTT. This encodes CASSSFQGNTEAFF.